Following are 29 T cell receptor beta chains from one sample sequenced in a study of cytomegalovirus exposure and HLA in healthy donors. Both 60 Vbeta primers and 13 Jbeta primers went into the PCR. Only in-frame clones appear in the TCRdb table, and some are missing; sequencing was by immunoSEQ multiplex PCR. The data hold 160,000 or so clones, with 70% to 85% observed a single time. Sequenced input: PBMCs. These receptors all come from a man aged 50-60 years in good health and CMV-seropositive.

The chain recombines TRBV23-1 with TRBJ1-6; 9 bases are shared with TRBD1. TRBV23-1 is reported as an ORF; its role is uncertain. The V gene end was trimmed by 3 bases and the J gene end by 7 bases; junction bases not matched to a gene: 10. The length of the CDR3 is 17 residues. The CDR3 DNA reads TGCGCCAGCAGTCATCTACAGGGGGCCCAACTCAATTCACCCCTCCACTTT. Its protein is CASSHLQGAQLNSPLHF.

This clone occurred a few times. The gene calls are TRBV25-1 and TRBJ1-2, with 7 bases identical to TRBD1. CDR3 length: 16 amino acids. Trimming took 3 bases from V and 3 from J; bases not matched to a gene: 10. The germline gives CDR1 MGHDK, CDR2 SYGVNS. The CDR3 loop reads CASSDWGQTKDYGYTF. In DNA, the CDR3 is TGTGCCAGCAGTGATTGGGGACAGACTAAGGACTATGGCTACACCTTC.

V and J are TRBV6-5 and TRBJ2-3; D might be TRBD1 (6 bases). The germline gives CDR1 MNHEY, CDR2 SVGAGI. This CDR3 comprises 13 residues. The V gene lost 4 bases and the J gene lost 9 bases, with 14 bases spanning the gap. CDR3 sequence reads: CASSSEQGRTQYF. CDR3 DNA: TGTGCCAGCAGTTCGGAACAGGGACGAACGCAGTATTTT.

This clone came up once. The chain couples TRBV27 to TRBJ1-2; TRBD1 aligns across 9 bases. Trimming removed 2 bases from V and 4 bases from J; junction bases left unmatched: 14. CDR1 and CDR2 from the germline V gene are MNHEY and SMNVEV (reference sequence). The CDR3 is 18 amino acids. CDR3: CASSLLPARQGGTYGYTF. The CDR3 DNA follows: TGTGCCAGCAGTTTACTCCCCGCACGACAGGGGGGCACCTATGGCTACACCTTC.

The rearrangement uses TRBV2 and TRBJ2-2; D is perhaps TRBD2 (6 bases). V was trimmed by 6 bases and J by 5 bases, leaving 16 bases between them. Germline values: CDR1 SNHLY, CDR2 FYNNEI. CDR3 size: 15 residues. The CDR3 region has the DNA TGTGCCAGCAGCGCAGAGGGACTCGAGACCGGGGAGCTGTTTTTT. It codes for CASSAEGLETGELFF.

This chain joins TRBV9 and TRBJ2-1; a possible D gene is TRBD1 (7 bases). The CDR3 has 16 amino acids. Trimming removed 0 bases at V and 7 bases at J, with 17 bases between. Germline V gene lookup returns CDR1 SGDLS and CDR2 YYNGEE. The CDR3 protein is CASSVGPGGLQNEQFF. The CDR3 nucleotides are TGTGCCAGCAGCGTAGGGCCAGGGGGGCTACAGAATGAGCAGTTCTTC.

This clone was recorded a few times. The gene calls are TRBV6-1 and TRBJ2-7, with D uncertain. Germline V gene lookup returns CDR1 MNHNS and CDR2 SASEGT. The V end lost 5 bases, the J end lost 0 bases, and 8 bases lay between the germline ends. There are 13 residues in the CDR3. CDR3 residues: CASSSPSSYEQYF. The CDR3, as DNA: TGTGCCAGCAGTTCCCCGAGCTCCTACGAGCAGTACTTC.

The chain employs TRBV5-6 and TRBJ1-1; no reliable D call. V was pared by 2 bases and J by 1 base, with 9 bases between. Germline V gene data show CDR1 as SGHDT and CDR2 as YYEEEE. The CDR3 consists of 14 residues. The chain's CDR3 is CASSFRLRNTEAFF. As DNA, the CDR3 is TGTGCCAGCAGCTTTCGACTTAGGAACACTGAAGCTTTCTTT.

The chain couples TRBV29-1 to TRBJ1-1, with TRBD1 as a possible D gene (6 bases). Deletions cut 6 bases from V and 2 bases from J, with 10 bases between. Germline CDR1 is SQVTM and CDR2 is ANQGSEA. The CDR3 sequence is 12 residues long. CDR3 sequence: CSVRTVNTEAFF. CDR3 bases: TGCAGCGTCCGGACAGTAAACACTGAAGCTTTCTTT.

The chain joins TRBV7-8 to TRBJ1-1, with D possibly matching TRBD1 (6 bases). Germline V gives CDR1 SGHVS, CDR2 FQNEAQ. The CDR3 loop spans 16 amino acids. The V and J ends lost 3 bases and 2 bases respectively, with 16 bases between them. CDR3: CASSFTPRTVNTEAFF. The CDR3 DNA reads TGTGCCAGCAGCTTTACCCCCCGGACAGTTAACACTGAAGCTTTCTTT.

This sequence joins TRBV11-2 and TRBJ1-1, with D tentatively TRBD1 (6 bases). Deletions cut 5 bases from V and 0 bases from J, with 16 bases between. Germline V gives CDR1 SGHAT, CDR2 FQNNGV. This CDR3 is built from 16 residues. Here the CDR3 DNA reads TGTGCCAGCAGCGCTATTGGTGGACAGCTGAACACTGAAGCTTTCTTT. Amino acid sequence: CASSAIGGQLNTEAFF.

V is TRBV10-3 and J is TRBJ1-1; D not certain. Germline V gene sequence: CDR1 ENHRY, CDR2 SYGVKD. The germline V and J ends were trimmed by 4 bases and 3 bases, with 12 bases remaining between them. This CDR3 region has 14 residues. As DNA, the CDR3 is TGTGCCATCAGTGCGGTCGGCGGAGACACTGAAGCTTTCTTT. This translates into CAISAVGGDTEAFF.

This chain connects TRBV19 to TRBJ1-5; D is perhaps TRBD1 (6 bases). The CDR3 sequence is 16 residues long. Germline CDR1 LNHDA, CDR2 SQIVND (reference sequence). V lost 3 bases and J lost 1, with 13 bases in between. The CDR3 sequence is CASSIGRGGSNQPQHF. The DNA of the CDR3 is TGTGCCAGTAGTATTGGAAGGGGGGGAAGCAATCAGCCCCAGCATTTT.

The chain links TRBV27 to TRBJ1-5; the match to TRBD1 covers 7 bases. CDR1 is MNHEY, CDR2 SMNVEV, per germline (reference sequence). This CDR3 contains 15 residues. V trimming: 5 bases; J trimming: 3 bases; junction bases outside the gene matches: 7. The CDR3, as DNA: TGTGCCAGCAGTCCCACAGGGGCTTTCAATCAGCCCCAGCATTTT. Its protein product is CASSPTGAFNQPQHF.

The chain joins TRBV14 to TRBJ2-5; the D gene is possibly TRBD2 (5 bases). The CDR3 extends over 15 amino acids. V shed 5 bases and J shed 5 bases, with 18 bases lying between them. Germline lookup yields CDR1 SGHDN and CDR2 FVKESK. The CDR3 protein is CASSNGPASGETQYF. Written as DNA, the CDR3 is TGTGCCAGCAGCAACGGGCCGGCTTCGGGGGAGACCCAGTACTTC.

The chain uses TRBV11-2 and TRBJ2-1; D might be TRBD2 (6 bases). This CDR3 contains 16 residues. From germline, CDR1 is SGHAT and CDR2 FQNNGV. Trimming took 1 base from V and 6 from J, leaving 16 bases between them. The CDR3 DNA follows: TGTGCCAGCAGCTTAGGGGGCGGGAAAGAGCTCAATGAGCAGTTCTTC. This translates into CASSLGGGKELNEQFF. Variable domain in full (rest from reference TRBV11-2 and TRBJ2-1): EAGVAQSPRYKIIEKRQSVAFWCNPISGHATLYWYQQILGQGPKLLIQFQNNGVVDDSQLPKDRFSAERLKGVDSTLKIQPAKLEDSAVYLCASSLGGGKELNEQFFGPGTRLTVL.

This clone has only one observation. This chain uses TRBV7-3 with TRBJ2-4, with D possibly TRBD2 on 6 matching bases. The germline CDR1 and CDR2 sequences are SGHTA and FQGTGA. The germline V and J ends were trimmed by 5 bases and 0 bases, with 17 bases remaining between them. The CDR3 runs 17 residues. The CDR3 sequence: CASSLTSAGLAKNIQYF. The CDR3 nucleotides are TGTGCCAGCAGCCTGACGTCCGCGGGACTAGCCAAAAACATTCAGTACTTC.

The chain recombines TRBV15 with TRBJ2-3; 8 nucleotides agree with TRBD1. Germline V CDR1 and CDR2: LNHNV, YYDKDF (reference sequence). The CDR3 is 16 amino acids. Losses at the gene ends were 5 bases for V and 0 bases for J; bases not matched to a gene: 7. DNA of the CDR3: TGTGCCACCAGCGCCGTCTGGACAGGGAGCACAGATACGCAGTATTTT. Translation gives CATSAVWTGSTDTQYF.

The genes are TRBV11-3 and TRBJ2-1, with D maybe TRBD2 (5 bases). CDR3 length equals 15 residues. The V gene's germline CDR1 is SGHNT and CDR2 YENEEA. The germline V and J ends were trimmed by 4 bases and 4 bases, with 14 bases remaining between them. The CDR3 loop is CASSSRITSYNEQFF. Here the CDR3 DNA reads TGTGCCAGCAGCTCCAGGATAACTAGTTACAATGAGCAGTTCTTC.

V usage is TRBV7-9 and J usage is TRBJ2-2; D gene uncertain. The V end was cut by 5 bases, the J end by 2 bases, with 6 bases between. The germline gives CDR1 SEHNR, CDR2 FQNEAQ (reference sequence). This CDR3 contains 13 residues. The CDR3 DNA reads TGTGCCAGCAGCAGCCTAAACACCGGGGAGCTGTTTTTT. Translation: CASSSLNTGELFF.

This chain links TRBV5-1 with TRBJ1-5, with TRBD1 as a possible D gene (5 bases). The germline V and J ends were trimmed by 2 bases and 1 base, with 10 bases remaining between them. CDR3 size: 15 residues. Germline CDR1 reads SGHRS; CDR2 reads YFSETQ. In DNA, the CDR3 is TGCGCCAGCAGCTTAGGAGGGGCCAGCAATCAGCCCCAGCATTTT. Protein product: CASSLGGASNQPQHF.

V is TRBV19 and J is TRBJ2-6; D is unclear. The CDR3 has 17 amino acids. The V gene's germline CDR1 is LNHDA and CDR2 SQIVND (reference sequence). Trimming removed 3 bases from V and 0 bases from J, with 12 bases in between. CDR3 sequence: CASSIRVAISGANVLTF. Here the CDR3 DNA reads TGTGCCAGTAGTATTCGGGTCGCCATCTCTGGGGCCAACGTCCTGACTTTC.

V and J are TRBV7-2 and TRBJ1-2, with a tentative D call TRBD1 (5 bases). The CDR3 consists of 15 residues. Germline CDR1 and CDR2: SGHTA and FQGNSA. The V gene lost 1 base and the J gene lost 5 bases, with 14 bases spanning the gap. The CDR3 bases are TGTGCCAGCAGCTTAGTAGAGGGCCGGGGGTATGGCTACACCTTC. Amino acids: CASSLVEGRGYGYTF.

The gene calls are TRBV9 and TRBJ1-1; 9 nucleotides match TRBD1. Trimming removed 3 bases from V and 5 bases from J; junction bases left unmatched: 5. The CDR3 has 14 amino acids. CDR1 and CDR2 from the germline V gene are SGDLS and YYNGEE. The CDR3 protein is CASSGRDRVTEAFF. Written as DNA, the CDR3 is TGTGCCAGCAGCGGCCGGGACAGGGTTACTGAAGCTTTCTTT.

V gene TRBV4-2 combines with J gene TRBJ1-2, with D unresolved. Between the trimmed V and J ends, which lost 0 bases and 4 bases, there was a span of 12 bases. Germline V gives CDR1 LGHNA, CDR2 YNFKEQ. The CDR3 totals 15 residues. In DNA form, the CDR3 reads TGTGCCAGCAGCCAAGACGAACAGTTAGTCTATGGCTACACCTTC. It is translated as CASSQDEQLVYGYTF.

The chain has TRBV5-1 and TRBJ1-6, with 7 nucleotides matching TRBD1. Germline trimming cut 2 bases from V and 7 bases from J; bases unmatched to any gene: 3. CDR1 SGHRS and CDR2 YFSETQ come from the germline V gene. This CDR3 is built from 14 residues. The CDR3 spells CASSFQGENSPLHF. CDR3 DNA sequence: TGCGCCAGCAGCTTTCAGGGGGAAAATTCACCCCTCCACTTT. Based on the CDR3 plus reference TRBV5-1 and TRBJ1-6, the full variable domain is KAGVTQTPRYLIKTRGQQVTLSCSPISGHRSVSWYQQTPGQGLQFLFEYFSETQRNKGNFPGRFSGRQFSNSRSEMNVSTLELGDSALYLCASSFQGENSPLHFGNGTRLTVT.

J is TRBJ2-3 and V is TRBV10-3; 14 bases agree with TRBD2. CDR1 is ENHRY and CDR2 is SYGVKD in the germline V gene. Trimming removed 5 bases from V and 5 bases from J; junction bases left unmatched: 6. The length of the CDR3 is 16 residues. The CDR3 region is CAISQGLAGEGDTQYF. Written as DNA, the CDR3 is TGTGCCATCAGTCAGGGACTAGCGGGAGAAGGAGATACGCAGTATTTT.

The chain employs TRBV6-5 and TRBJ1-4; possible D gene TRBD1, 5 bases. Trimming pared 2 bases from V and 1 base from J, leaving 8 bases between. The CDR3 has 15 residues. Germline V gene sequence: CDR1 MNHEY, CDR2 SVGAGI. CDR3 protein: CASSYTTGTNEKLFF. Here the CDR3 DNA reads TGTGCCAGCAGTTACACCACAGGAACTAATGAAAAACTGTTTTTT.

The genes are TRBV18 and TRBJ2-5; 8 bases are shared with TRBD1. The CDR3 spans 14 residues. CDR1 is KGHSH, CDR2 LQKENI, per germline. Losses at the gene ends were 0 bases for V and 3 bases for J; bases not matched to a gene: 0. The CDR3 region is CASSPPTGEETQYF. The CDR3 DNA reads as TGTGCCAGCTCACCACCGACAGGGGAAGAGACCCAGTACTTC.